These 2 T cell receptor beta chains were sequenced from one sample in a study of a mutant IDH1 vaccine in newly diagnosed glioma. Method: immunoSEQ multiplex PCR; TCRdb's copy keeps in-frame clones and lacks some. The data hold about 51,000 clones, with 60% to 85% observed a single time. Stated time point: baseline, week 1 (first vaccination visit). The treatment denotes: pre-vaccination baseline after standard-of-care therapy. The sample in question was PBMCs, obtained from a glioma patient treated with radiotherapy, temozolomide or both. The receptors were gathered from a woman between 40 and 55 years old with glioma.

This clone was seen a handful of times. The chain is built from TRBV7-9 and TRBJ2-7, with 10 bases identical to TRBD1. V was clipped by 0 bases and J by 3 bases; unmatched bases: 2. CDR1 SEHNR and CDR2 FQNEAQ come from the germline V gene (reference sequence). The CDR3 contains 15 residues. This chain's CDR3 is CASSLARDRGYEQYF. DNA of the CDR3: TGTGCCAGCAGCTTAGCGCGGGACAGGGGCTACGAGCAGTACTTC.

The chain couples TRBV27 to TRBJ2-7; possible D gene TRBD1, 6 bases. V lost 4 bases and J 3 bases, leaving 13 bases between the germline ends. This CDR3 spans 14 amino acids. Per germline, CDR1 MNHEY and CDR2 SMNVEV (reference sequence). The CDR3 is CASSSLGQIYEQYF. Here the CDR3 DNA reads TGTGCCAGCAGTTCCCTCGGACAGATCTACGAGCAGTACTTC.